The 22 T cell receptor beta chains below come from one sample, sequenced in a study of early T cells in non-severe SARS-CoV-2 infection. TCRdb passed the 5' RACE reads through MiXCR, listing each CDR3 protein once. The sample lists 20,000 or so distinct CDR3 sequences; approximately 5.4% were seen once. The sequencing used whole blood, collected at baseline. All receptors derive from an adult who was a healthcare worker with PCR-confirmed SARS-CoV-2 infection or an uninfected control (not recorded which).

This clonotype was seen more than once but under ten times. V is TRBV5-1 and J is TRBJ1-5, with D perhaps TRBD1 (5 bases). The V gene's germline CDR1 is SGHRS and CDR2 YFSETQ. V lost 0 bases and J lost 4, with 11 bases in between. The CDR3 extends over 15 amino acids. The CDR3: CASSLAFGANQPQHF. The CDR3 region has the DNA TGCGCCAGCAGCTTGGCCTTCGGGGCTAATCAGCCCCAGCATTTT.

This clonotype was detected only a few times. V and J are TRBV7-3 and TRBJ2-3, with 7 bases that match TRBD2. Germline assignment: CDR1 SGHTA and CDR2 FQGTGA. The CDR3 covers 15 residues. V shed 5 bases and J 4 bases; nucleotides not matched to a gene: 9. The CDR3: CASSPRTRLADTQYF. The CDR3, as DNA: TGTGCCAGCAGCCCGAGGACTAGATTAGCAGATACGCAGTATTTT.

This clonotype was counted at least ten times. The rearrangement uses TRBV29-1 and TRBJ1-1; D is ambiguous. Germline values: CDR1 SQVTM, CDR2 ANQGSEA. V was cut by 4 bases and J by 2 bases, with 14 bases left in between. The length of the CDR3 is 14 residues. The CDR3 DNA reads TGCAGCGTTGTTTGGTCGGAGAGAAACACTGAAGCTTTCTTT. It specifies CSVVWSERNTEAFF.

The chain's CDR3 is CATGQMEPQHF. In nucleotides, the CDR3 is TGTGCCACCGGACAAATGGAACCCCAGCATTTT. This chain uses TRBV24-1 with TRBJ1-5; D is perhaps TRBD1 (5 bases). This CDR3 has 11 residues. CDR1 KGHDR and CDR2 SFDVKD come from the germline V gene. Trimming left V 9 bases short and J 10 bases short, with 12 bases between.

This clonotype was seen many times. V gene TRBV6-6 combines with J gene TRBJ2-2; D is undetermined. The CDR3 spans 16 residues. Germline V gene data show CDR1 as MNHNY and CDR2 as SVGAGI (reference sequence). V was cut by 2 bases and J by 6 bases, with 16 bases left in between. The CDR3 nucleotides are TGTGCCAGCAGTTACAGGCTAGGGTTGAGTCCCGGGGAGCTGTTTTTT. Amino acids: CASSYRLGLSPGELFF.

This clonotype was picked up a small number of times. Mismatch with germline at one junction end may stem from a read error. The chain carries TRBV12-3 or TRBV12-4 and TRBJ2-7; no firm D call. The CDR3 runs to 12 residues. The CDR3 nucleotides read TGTGCCAGCAGCCTGCCCCGGGTCCCATTAAACTTC. Translated: CASSLPRVPLNF.

This clonotype was picked up many times. The gene calls are TRBV12-3 or TRBV12-4 and TRBJ2-7; unclear D gene. The CDR3 has 15 amino acids. The germline V and J ends were trimmed by 7 bases and 0 bases, with 16 bases remaining between them. The CDR3 DNA sequence: TGTGCCAGCACCTCCTCGGGCCTCAGCTCCTACGAGCAGTACTTC. Protein: CASTSSGLSSYEQYF.

CDR3 amino acids: CASSFGTGDTDTQYF. CDR3 nucleotide sequence: TGTGCCAGCAGCTTTGGGACAGGTGACACAGATACGCAGTATTTT. The chain couples TRBV5-6 to TRBJ2-3; 8 bases match TRBD1. The CDR3 is 15 amino acids. CDR1 and CDR2 (germline): SGHDT, YYEEEE. Trimming at V came to 2 bases and at J to 2 bases, leaving 4 bases not matched to a gene.

This clonotype has a handful of counts. This chain joins TRBV11-2 and TRBJ2-3; maybe TRBD1 (6 bases). Per germline, CDR1 SGHAT and CDR2 FQNNGV. The length of the CDR3 is 17 residues. The ends were cut back, 0 bases at V and 5 bases at J, with 18 bases in the middle. The CDR3 is CASSLDVGRGKRDTQYF. CDR3 sequence (DNA): TGTGCCAGCAGCTTAGATGTCGGCAGGGGCAAGAGAGATACGCAGTATTTT.

The chain combines TRBV27 with TRBJ2-1; D unclear. This CDR3 has 13 amino acids. Germline V gives CDR1 MNHEY, CDR2 SMNVEV (reference sequence). The V end lost 6 bases, the J end lost 3 bases, and 9 bases lay between the germline ends. DNA for the CDR3: TGTGCCAGCAGACGAATAGACTACAATGAGCAGTTCTTC. Translating gives CASRRIDYNEQFF.

This clonotype was observed at least ten times. V gene TRBV7-9 combines with J gene TRBJ2-7; D unresolved. Germline V lookup: CDR1 SEHNR, CDR2 FQNEAQ (reference sequence). V was clipped by 4 bases and J by 3 bases, with 7 bases between them. This CDR3 has 12 residues. CDR3: CASSSHYYEQYF. The CDR3 nucleotides read TGTGCCAGCAGCTCTCACTACTACGAGCAGTACTTC.

This clonotype was observed many times. The chain uses TRBV9 and TRBJ2-3; D might be TRBD2 (5 bases). V was clipped by 0 bases and J by 6 bases, with 11 bases between them. The CDR3 is made up of 14 amino acids. Per germline, CDR1 SGDLS and CDR2 YYNGEE. The CDR3 nucleotides are TGTGCCAGCAGCGTAGCCTACCGCGGGGATACGCAGTATTTT. Translation: CASSVAYRGDTQYF.

The DNA for the CDR3 is TGTGCCAGCAGCAGACTAGCGGGGGGCGACTACCAAGAGACCCAGTACTTC. Translated: CASSRLAGGDYQETQYF. The genes are TRBV11-1 and TRBJ2-5; 13 bases line up with TRBD2. CDR3 length: 17 amino acids. The V segment lost 5 bases and the J segment 0 bases; nucleotides outside the gene matches: 6. Germline V CDR1 and CDR2: SGHAT, FQDESV (reference sequence).

The rearrangement links TRBV24-1 to TRBJ2-3; 11 positions agree with TRBD2. In germline, CDR1 is KGHDR, CDR2 SFDVKD. With 2 bases clipped from V and 3 bases from J, the junction kept 3 bases outside the gene matches. The CDR3 sequence is 16 residues long. CDR3 sequence (DNA): TGTGCCACCAGTGATTGGCTAGCGGGGGGAACAGATACGCAGTATTTT. Encoded protein: CATSDWLAGGTDTQYF.

Ten or more counts support this clonotype. CDR3 sequence reads: CASIRAGGGELFF. CDR3 bases: TGTGCCAGCATCAGGGCCGGAGGCGGGGAGCTGTTTTTT. V usage is TRBV11-2 and J usage is TRBJ2-2; D is tentatively TRBD1 or TRBD2 (5 bases each). V was trimmed by 7 bases and J by 7 bases, leaving 13 bases between them. Per the germline V gene, CDR1 is SGHAT and CDR2 is FQNNGV. There are 13 residues in the CDR3.

At least ten counts were recorded for this clonotype. In nucleotides, the CDR3 is TGTGCCAGCAGCCAAGATAGATCGGCAGATACGCAGTATTTT. It encodes CASSQDRSADTQYF. The chain is built from TRBV14 and TRBJ2-3; D ambiguous. The germline gives CDR1 SGHDN, CDR2 FVKESK. Trimming took off 0 bases at V and 4 bases at J, with 8 bases between the two ends. The CDR3 extends over 14 amino acids.

As concerns this clonotype: This may come from a read error, since a much larger clone is one base off. The chain joins TRBV6-4 to TRBJ2-7; no clear D. Germline V gives CDR1 MRHNA, CDR2 SNTAGT. With 8 bases removed from V and 8 bases from J, the gap between germline ends came to 7 bases. CDR3 length equals 9 residues. The chain's CDR3 is CASSGKQYF. DNA of the CDR3: TGTGCCAGCTCAGGCAAGCAGTACTTC.

A few counts support this clonotype. This rearrangement joins TRBV7-7 to TRBJ2-5, with D tentatively TRBD2 (5 bases). The CDR3 loop spans 14 amino acids. Germline CDR1 is SSHAT and CDR2 is FNYEAQ (reference sequence). Trimming stripped 3 bases from V and 5 bases from J, with 13 bases between. CDR3: CASSLNRGWETQYF. Written as DNA, the CDR3 is TGTGCCAGCAGCTTGAATCGGGGTTGGGAGACCCAGTACTTC.

This clonotype was observed at least ten times. The V call is TRBV29-1, the J call TRBJ1-1, with D uncertain. From germline, CDR1 is SQVTM and CDR2 ANQGSEA. CDR3 length: 14 amino acids. The V gene lost 7 bases and the J gene lost 0 bases, with 15 bases spanning the gap. CDR3 sequence (DNA): TGCAGCGCTCATCCACCTGGATTGAACACTGAAGCTTTCTTT. Translation gives CSAHPPGLNTEAFF.

This chain links TRBV4-3 with TRBJ2-4, with TRBD1 matching over 8 bases. Germline CDR1 reads LGHNA; CDR2 reads YSLEER. The ends lost 0 bases at V and 0 bases at J; junction bases unmatched: 7. CDR3 length: 18 residues. CDR3 loop: CASSQDEGTGLAKNIQYF. CDR3 DNA: TGCGCCAGCAGCCAAGATGAAGGGACAGGTCTAGCCAAAAACATTCAGTACTTC.

This sequence joins TRBV7-6 and TRBJ2-5; 8 bases align to TRBD2. V lost 2 bases to trimming and J lost 3 bases; unmatched junction nucleotides: 2. The CDR3 loop spans 14 amino acids. From germline, CDR1 is SGHVS and CDR2 FNYEAQ. CDR3 sequence: CASSLTGLEETQYF. The DNA of the CDR3 is TGTGCCAGCAGCTTAACGGGACTAGAAGAGACCCAGTACTTC.

This sequence joins TRBV7-9 and TRBJ2-3; tentative D call: TRBD2 (6 bases). Per germline, CDR1 SEHNR and CDR2 FQNEAQ (reference sequence). The V gene lost 4 bases and the J gene lost 5 bases, with 7 bases spanning the gap. The CDR3 sequence is 12 residues long. The CDR3 DNA follows: TGTGCCAGCAGCTCCGGGAGAGATACGCAGTATTTT. It encodes CASSSGRDTQYF.